These T cell receptor beta chains were read from a single sample in a study of blood T cell repertoires in COVID-19. Clones were read by immunoSEQ multiplex PCR, and TCRdb kept only the in-frame ones, dropping some. The repertoire consists of more than 110,000 clones, with approximately 86% occurring once and the leading ten covering over 5%. Sample: peripheral blood. Receptors were obtained from a human donor in a cohort sampled during active COVID-19. The CDR3 runs from the conserved cysteine through the conserved F or W. The order of the fields is J gene, D gene, clone size, V gene, CDR3 DNA, CDR3 protein. D genes are given only for firm matches. Where a row states a size, it is once, few, many or the class of an expanded clone; other rows omit it.

TRBJ2-2	TRBD2	-	TRBV24-1	TGTGCCACCAGTGGTAGAGCAGGACATAAGCTAGCGAGCGGGAGGGCCGGAACCGGGGAGCTGTTTTTT	CATSGRAGHKLASGRAGTGELFF
TRBJ2-3	-	-	TRBV19	TGTGCCAGTAGTATGGGAAGGCCAGGCAGGGGTCTTACAGATACGCAGTATTTT	CASSMGRPGRGLTDTQYF
TRBJ2-2	-	-	TRBV5-8	TGTGCCAGCAGCTTGGGGACAGTGAACACCGGGGAGCTGTTTTTT	CASSLGTVNTGELFF
TRBJ2-7	TRBD1	-	TRBV27	TGTGCCAGCAGTGCGTATCCCGGGACAGGGGGCTACGAGCAGTACTTC	CASSAYPGTGGYEQYF
TRBJ2-7	-	-	TRBV10-2	TGCGCCAGCAGTGACGGCTACGAGCAGTACTTC	CASSDGYEQYF
TRBJ2-5	-	-	TRBV28	TGTGCCAGCAGTTTGCCGGGGGGCACAGAGACCCAGTACTTC	CASSLPGGTETQYF
TRBJ2-1	-	-	TRBV29-1	TGCAGCGTTGAACTCCCCGGCAATGAGCAGTTCTTC	CSVELPGNEQFF
TRBJ2-7	-	-	TRBV4-1	TGCGCCAGCAGCCAACGTGGGCAACAGGGCGGCGAGCAGTACTTC	CASSQRGQQGGEQYF
TRBJ2-1	TRBD2	-	TRBV6-1	TGTGCCAGCAGTGAGATAGCGGGAGGGGTCAATGAGCAGTTCTTC	CASSEIAGGVNEQFF
TRBJ2-1	TRBD2	-	TRBV5-1	TGCGCCAGCAGCGCTGGGACTAGCGGTACGCATGAGCAGTTCTTC	CASSAGTSGTHEQFF
TRBJ2-3	-	-	TRBV9	TGTGCCAGCAGCTCCCTTCCAGATACGCAGTATTTT	CASSSLPDTQYF
TRBJ1-5	TRBD1	-	TRBV24-1	TGTGCCACCAGTGACCCGGACAGGGGAGGAGGTCAGCCCCAGCATTTT	CATSDPDRGGGQPQHF
TRBJ2-1	TRBD2	-	TRBV9	TGTGCCAGCAGCGTCACTAGCGGGGGCACCTACAATGAGCAGTTCTTC	CASSVTSGGTYNEQFF
TRBJ2-1	TRBD2	-	TRBV6-8	TGTGCCAGCACCATAGCGGGGGGGCGAGACAATGAGCAGTTCTTC	CASTIAGGRDNEQFF
TRBJ2-1	TRBD2	-	TRBV19	TGTGCCAGTACCTTAGATAGCGGGGGGTACAATGAGCAGTTCTTC	CASTLDSGGYNEQFF
TRBJ1-5	-	-	TRBV5-5	TGTGCCAGCAGCTTGATTCCGGGCGGGGAACAGCCCCAGCATTTT	CASSLIPGGEQPQHF
TRBJ1-5	-	-	TRBV6-5	TGTGCCAGCCGCCGATACAGGAATCAGCCCCAGCATTTT	CASRRYRNQPQHF
TRBJ2-3	TRBD1	-	TRBV5-1	TGCGCCAGCAGCTCAGAAACTAACAGGGGAAACACAGATACGCAGTATTTT	CASSSETNRGNTDTQYF
TRBJ2-1	TRBD1	-	TRBV5-6	TGTGCCAGCAGCTTCCCGGGACAGTACAATGAGCAGTTCTTC	CASSFPGQYNEQFF
TRBJ2-3	-	-	TRBV5-1	TGCGCCAGCAGAGTCGAGACAGATACGCAGTATTTT	CASRVETDTQYF
TRBJ2-1	TRBD1	-	TRBV4-1	TGCGCCAGCAGAGACAGGGGTCCCAATGAGCAGTTCTTC	CASRDRGPNEQFF
TRBJ2-7	-	once	TRBV18	TGTGCCAGCTCACCAAGCCTCCTCTACGAGCAGTACTTC	CASSPSLLYEQYF
TRBJ2-1	TRBD2	-	TRBV6-5	TGTGCCAGCAGGGGGACTAGCGGGGCGTACAATGAGCAGTTCTTC	CASRGTSGAYNEQFF
TRBJ2-3	TRBD2	-	TRBV5-4	TGTGCCAGCGGGCGACTAGCGGGGCCAGATACGCAGTATTTT	CASGRLAGPDTQYF
TRBJ2-1	-	-	TRBV5-4	TGTGCCAGCAGCTTGGAGGGGATTTACAATGAGCAGTTCTTC	CASSLEGIYNEQFF
TRBJ1-1	-	once	TRBV5-1	TGCGCCAGCAGCTTGGAGGGGAAAGGCTCTGAAGCTTTCTTT	CASSLEGKGSEAFF